These 21 T cell receptor beta chains share one sample of origin, sequenced in a study of T-cell reconstitution after alpha-beta-depleted transplantation in children. Unique molecular identifiers were incorporated when the TCRbeta library was constructed. TCRdb itself ran the PCR reads through MiXCR, one entry per CDR3 protein. The sample holds 250,000 to 400,000 distinct CDR3 sequences; approximately 23% are singletons and the top ten take roughly 9.8%. The sample was PBMCs, mostly from graft donor cells, taken 180 days after TCRalphabeta/CD19-depleted stem cell transplant. These receptors were taken from a male patient younger than 18 who had a stem cell transplant for acute lymphoblastic leukemia, so the T cells may come from the graft donor.

This sequence joins TRBV20-1 and TRBJ2-7; D may be TRBD2 (5 bases). V was pared by 3 bases and J by 2 bases, with 11 bases between. The CDR3 runs 13 residues. Germline loops: CDR1 DFQATT, CDR2 SNEGSKA (reference sequence). The CDR3 protein is CSASGEGPYEQYF. The DNA for the CDR3 is TGCAGTGCTAGTGGTGAGGGCCCCTACGAGCAGTACTTC.

The chain links TRBV5-1 to TRBJ2-1; TRBD2 aligns across 8 bases. The CDR3 is 15 amino acids. Germline loops: CDR1 SGHRS, CDR2 YFSETQ. Trimming cost V 4 bases and J 7 bases; bases outside gene matches: 10. The CDR3 loop is CASSLPAGGINEQFF. DNA for the CDR3: TGCGCCAGCAGCCTCCCTGCGGGAGGTATTAATGAGCAGTTCTTC.

The rearrangement uses TRBV5-1 and TRBJ2-7; 7 bases map to TRBD1. V lost 4 bases, J lost 2 bases, and 12 bases stayed unmatched. The CDR3 is 16 residues long. CDR1 is SGHRS, CDR2 YFSETQ, per germline. In DNA form, the CDR3 reads TGCGCCAGCAGCACCCTGATGACAGGGAGAACCTACGAGCAGTACTTC. Its protein product is CASSTLMTGRTYEQYF.

The rearrangement joins TRBV6-4 to TRBJ2-5; perhaps TRBD1 as D (6 bases). Germline loops: CDR1 MRHNA, CDR2 SNTAGT. The V end was cut by 8 bases, the J end by 2 bases, with 6 bases between. CDR3 size: 11 residues. The CDR3 bases are TGTGCCAGCGGACAGCAAGAGACCCAGTACTTC. Protein sequence: CASGQQETQYF.

This clonotype was detected only a few times. The V and J genes are TRBV2 and TRBJ2-1, with TRBD1 identical over 9 bases. The J segment lost 0 bases and the V segment lost 8 bases, leaving 8 bases of the junction unmatched. From germline, CDR1 is SNHLY and CDR2 FYNNEI. The CDR3 sequence is 16 residues long. The CDR3 spells CASSGTGMSSYNEQFF. As DNA, the CDR3 is TGTGCCAGCTCCGGGACAGGGATGAGCTCCTACAATGAGCAGTTCTTC.

This chain joins TRBV19 and TRBJ1-1; maybe TRBD1 (6 bases). The CDR3 is made up of 13 amino acids. CDR1 and CDR2 from the germline V gene are LNHDA and SQIVND (reference sequence). The V gene lost 6 bases and the J gene lost 6 bases, with 14 bases spanning the gap. CDR3 in DNA: TGTGCCAGTAGGCCGGGGGCGCAGGCTGAAGCTTTCTTT. Its translation is CASRPGAQAEAFF. The whole variable domain, filled in from reference TRBV19 and TRBJ1-1, reads DGGITQSPKYLFRKEGQNVTLSCEQNLNHDAMYWYRQDPGQGLRLIYYSQIVNDFQKGDIAEGYSVSREKKESFPLTVTSAQKNPTAFYLCASRPGAQAEAFFGQGTRLTVV.

The rearrangement links TRBV9 to TRBJ1-5, with no clear D. Germline-derived CDR1 and CDR2 are SGDLS and YYNGEE. V lost 0 bases and J 5 bases, leaving 15 bases between the germline ends. The CDR3 is 16 amino acids. CDR3 sequence (DNA): TGTGCCAGCAGCGTAGGGGGTGGGAATTGGCATCAGCCCCAGCATTTT. Its translation: CASSVGGGNWHQPQHF.

The rearrangement uses TRBV29-1 and TRBJ2-7; D is unclear. CDR3 length: 12 residues. The ends were cut back, 6 bases at V and 0 bases at J, with 9 bases in the middle. Germline V gene lookup returns CDR1 SQVTM and CDR2 ANQGSEA. DNA of the CDR3: TGCAGCGTCCACACCAGCTCCTACGAGCAGTACTTC. Translated, it gives CSVHTSSYEQYF.

This clonotype came up a few times. V gene TRBV7-2 combines with J gene TRBJ2-3, with 12 bases matching TRBD2. The V and J ends lost 1 base and 2 bases, in that order; junction bases with no gene match: 7. This CDR3 is built from 18 residues. Germline assignment: CDR1 SGHTA and CDR2 FQGNSA. CDR3 nucleotide sequence: TGTGCCAGCAGCTTAGGGCTAGCGGGAGGGCCTAACACAGATACGCAGTATTTT. Translated: CASSLGLAGGPNTDTQYF.

The J gene is TRBJ2-5, the V gene TRBV29-1; D gene unclear. Germline values: CDR1 SQVTM, CDR2 ANQGSEA. This CDR3 comprises 15 residues. V dropped 3 bases and J dropped 5 bases, with 19 bases sitting between them. CDR3 sequence: CSVESLGLVMETQYF. The CDR3 DNA reads as TGCAGCGTTGAGTCACTCGGGCTTGTGATGGAGACCCAGTACTTC.

CDR3 in DNA: TGCGCCAGCAAAAAGAGGGGAGCCCTTGCAACTAATGAAAAACTGTTTTTT. Translation gives CASKKRGALATNEKLFF. The V call is TRBV5-1, the J call TRBJ1-4; tentatively, D is TRBD1 (5 bases). Trimming removed 6 bases from V and 0 bases from J, with 18 bases in between. Looked up from germline, CDR1 is SGHRS and CDR2 is YFSETQ. This CDR3 is 17 amino acids long.

The chain recombines TRBV19 with TRBJ1-5; 7 nucleotides line up with TRBD1. Germline V gene sequence: CDR1 LNHDA, CDR2 SQIVND (reference sequence). This CDR3 has 14 amino acids. Unmatched junction bases numbered 3, after V lost 3 bases and J lost 4 bases. The CDR3 protein is CASSIPRGNQPQHF. DNA for the CDR3: TGTGCCAGTAGTATCCCCAGGGGGAATCAGCCCCAGCATTTT.

The table lists this clonotype with a few counts. The chain links TRBV7-2 to TRBJ2-1; possible D gene TRBD1, 5 bases. The length of the CDR3 is 15 residues. Trimming removed 5 bases at V and 3 bases at J, with 14 bases between. Germline CDR1 SGHTA, CDR2 FQGNSA. DNA for the CDR3: TGTGCCAGCAGCACAGGAGTTCCGATCTACAATGAGCAGTTCTTC. It specifies CASSTGVPIYNEQFF.

The V call is TRBV5-1, the J call TRBJ1-4; maybe TRBD1 (6 bases). Trimming removed 0 bases from V and 7 bases from J, with 16 bases in between. The CDR3 contains 16 residues. Per germline, CDR1 SGHRS and CDR2 YFSETQ. The CDR3, as DNA: TGCGCCAGCAGCTTGGTCGTAGGGGGGGCAGCTGAAAAACTGTTTTTT. As protein: CASSLVVGGAAEKLFF.

This clonotype was detected a few times. The chain combines TRBV15 with TRBJ2-3; D is perhaps TRBD2 (5 bases). Germline V lookup: CDR1 LNHNV, CDR2 YYDKDF (reference sequence). The CDR3 spans 14 residues. Trimming removed 1 base from V and 2 bases from J, with 7 bases in between. CDR3 DNA: TGTGCCACCAGCAGAGGAGCGGCCACAGATACGCAGTATTTT. Its protein product is CATSRGAATDTQYF.

This chain uses TRBV5-1 with TRBJ1-2, with a possible D match to TRBD1 (5 bases). V was trimmed by 0 bases and J by 8 bases, leaving 14 bases between them. This CDR3 is built from 14 residues. Germline V gene lookup returns CDR1 SGHRS and CDR2 YFSETQ. CDR3 amino acids: CASSLGGTGRGYTF. DNA for the CDR3: TGCGCCAGCAGCTTGGGAGGGACGGGAAGGGGCTACACCTTC. The full variable domain, with the rest looked up from reference TRBV5-1 and TRBJ1-2, is KAGVTQTPRYLIKTRGQQVTLSCSPISGHRSVSWYQQTPGQGLQFLFEYFSETQRNKGNFPGRFSGRQFSNSRSEMNVSTLELGDSALYLCASSLGGTGRGYTFGSGTRLTVV.

This clonotype was found a few times. The chain couples TRBV18 to TRBJ1-5; D might be TRBD1 (6 bases). CDR3 length: 13 residues. In germline, CDR1 is KGHSH, CDR2 LQKENI. Trimming removed 4 bases at V and 5 bases at J, with 9 bases between. In nucleotides, the CDR3 is TGTGCCAGCTCACGCCGGACAGATCAGCCCCAGCATTTT. This translates into CASSRRTDQPQHF.

V gene TRBV13 combines with J gene TRBJ2-7; 14 nucleotides line up with TRBD2. With 3 bases clipped from V and 0 bases from J, the junction kept 13 bases outside the gene matches. Germline CDR1 is PRHDT and CDR2 is FYEKMQ (reference sequence). The CDR3 runs 20 residues. The CDR3 DNA is TGTGCCAGCAGCTTCCTCTTGGGACTAGCGGGAGACAGGAGCTCCTACGAGCAGTACTTC. Translating it yields CASSFLLGLAGDRSSYEQYF.

The chain is built from TRBV30 and TRBJ2-2; no clear D gene. The V gene lost 2 bases and the J gene lost 0 bases, with 7 bases spanning the gap. Germline CDR1 GTSNPN, CDR2 SVGIG (reference sequence). The length of the CDR3 is 14 residues. Here the CDR3 reads CAWSRYPNTGELFF. The CDR3 region has the DNA TGTGCCTGGAGTCGGTATCCGAACACCGGGGAGCTGTTTTTT.

This clonotype was seen a few times. V gene TRBV5-6 combines with J gene TRBJ1-2; TRBD1 matches at 7 bases. With 2 bases clipped from V and 2 bases from J, the junction kept 6 bases outside the gene matches. CDR3 length: 15 residues. Germline V gene data show CDR1 as SGHDT and CDR2 as YYEEEE. CDR3 DNA: TGTGCCAGCAGCTTTGAGTCGACAGGGAACTATGGCTACACCTTC. Translated: CASSFESTGNYGYTF.

A few counts support this clonotype. CDR3 nucleotides: TGTGCCAGCAGCGTAGAAAGCGGACTCCCCTACGAGCAGTACTTC. Protein product: CASSVESGLPYEQYF. V is TRBV9 and J is TRBJ2-7; possible D gene TRBD2, 5 bases. This CDR3 region has 15 residues. The V gene's germline CDR1 is SGDLS and CDR2 YYNGEE. The V gene lost 0 bases and the J gene lost 2 bases, with 12 bases spanning the gap.